This T cell receptor (beta chain) derives from a study of T cells in Graves' hyperthyroidism and ophthalmopathy. Regarding the study as a whole: The blood repertoire included most of the expanded thyroid clonotypes above 0.001. Model output signaled ophthalmopathy a median approximately 6.2 months ahead of onset.

This clonotype was observed many times. Its antigen is undetermined. A patient was excluded if there was uncontrolled infection, other autoimmune disease, pregnancy or lactation. Diagnoses rested on clinical symptoms, serum thyroxine and TRAb, thyroid ultrasound and orbital computed tomography. Researchers amplified the TCR beta CDR3 regions from RNA transcripts. RT-PCR in the first round (using the HTBI primer set) targeted the TCR CDR3. TCRdb re-called the multiplex PCR reads through MiXCR, storing one row per CDR3 protein. Altogether around 300,000 distinct CDR3 sequences are present, over 20% being singletons, with the ten largest covering over 55%. The sequence derives from a man younger than 45 with Graves' ophthalmopathy. The material sequenced was blood.

CDR3 protein: CASTASGFTEAFF. CDR3 nucleotide sequence: TGTGCCAGCACCGCCAGTGGGTTCACTGAAGCTTTCTTT. The V gene is TRBV12-3 or TRBV12-4, the J gene TRBJ1-1; D is unresolved. The V gene lost 7 bases and the J gene lost 4 bases, with 13 bases spanning the gap. This CDR3 is 13 amino acids long.